Below, 30 T cell receptor beta chains from the same sample are listed, as sequenced in a study of regulatory T cells in long-lasting Graves disease. Both iRepertoire HTBI primers and Arm-PCR of CDR3 regions were used to build the TCR beta libraries. One entry per CDR3 protein results from TCRdb running MiXCR on the multiplex PCR reads. The sample holds approximately 230,000 distinct CDR3 sequences, about 18% seen once. Time point described: newly diagnosed GD, antithyroid drugs for less than 3 months. The TCR library was made from RNA that had been extracted from PBMCs in TRIzol. Sequences were derived from peripheral blood mononuclear cells (PBMCs), sampled at new diagnosis, from a patient treated with antithyroid drugs. Source of these receptors: a female donor with Graves disease.

As for this clonotype: A single base separates this from a much larger clone, so it may be a read error. This chain connects TRBV5-1 to TRBJ1-6, with 7 bases fitting TRBD1. From germline, CDR1 is SGHRS and CDR2 YFSETQ. The CDR3 covers 14 residues. V shed 4 bases, J shed 11 bases, and the junction held 9 bases outside the gene matches. CDR3 amino acids: CASSTGQAEPPLHF. CDR3 nucleotides: TGCGCCAGCAGCACCGGACAGGCGGAACCACCCCTCCACTTT.

At least ten counts were recorded for this clonotype. The J gene is TRBJ1-6, the V gene TRBV25-1, with a possible D match to TRBD1 (5 bases). This CDR3 contains 18 residues. Trimming removed 4 bases from V and 0 bases from J, with 16 bases in between. CDR1 and CDR2 (germline): MGHDK, SYGVNS. Here the CDR3 reads CASSGYRDHSSYNSPLHF. CDR3 nucleotide sequence: TGTGCCAGCAGTGGCTACCGGGACCATAGCTCCTATAATTCACCCCTCCACTTT.

This clonotype was detected many times. This chain uses TRBV4-3 with TRBJ1-2; D is ambiguous. CDR1 and CDR2 from the germline V gene are LGHNA and YSLEER. The CDR3 sequence is 14 residues long. V was cut by 0 bases and J by 4 bases, with 9 bases left in between. The CDR3: CASSQDERAYGYTF. CDR3 in DNA: TGCGCCAGCAGCCAAGATGAGAGGGCCTATGGCTACACCTTC.

Comments on this clonotype: This could be a read error, since a much larger clone is one nucleotide away. V usage is TRBV19 and J usage is TRBJ2-1; perhaps TRBD2 as D (6 bases). Between the trimmed V and J ends, which lost 3 bases and 8 bases, there was a span of 8 bases. The CDR3 is made up of 12 amino acids. Germline V CDR1 and CDR2: LNHDA, SQIVND (reference sequence). CDR3 amino acids: CASSISGDEQFF. CDR3 coding DNA: TGTGCCAGTAGTATTAGCGGCGATGAGCAGTTCTTC.

The V and J genes are TRBV7-8 and TRBJ2-1, with 10 bases fitting TRBD2. This CDR3 is built from 17 residues. Germline V gives CDR1 SGHVS, CDR2 FQNEAQ. The J segment lost 8 bases and the V segment lost 0 bases, leaving 10 bases of the junction unmatched. The CDR3 protein is CASSLAHSPSGSDEQFF. CDR3 in DNA: TGTGCCAGCAGCTTAGCCCACTCCCCTAGCGGGAGCGATGAGCAGTTCTTC.

Ten or more counts support this clonotype. The chain is built from TRBV4-1 and TRBJ2-7; 8 bases agree with TRBD2. The CDR3 contains 15 residues. The germline V gene has CDR1 MGHRA and CDR2 YSYEKL. J gave up 4 bases and V 3 bases, and 8 bases lay outside the gene matches. This CDR3 reads CASSQVGGRRYEQYF. DNA of the CDR3: TGCGCCAGCAGCCAGGTCGGCGGGAGGCGGTACGAGCAGTACTTC.

The sample holds many counts of this clonotype. This chain links TRBV28 with TRBJ2-4, with TRBD1 matching 8 bases. The CDR3 spans 14 residues. Germline lookup yields CDR1 MDHEN and CDR2 SYDVKM. V dropped 10 bases and J dropped 5; count of bases not matched to a gene: 10. CDR3 coding DNA: TGTGCCACCGTTATTCAGGGGGCAGAAAACATTCAGTACTTC. Protein product: CATVIQGAENIQYF.

This clonotype was seen ten or more times. V is TRBV28 and J is TRBJ1-2; a weak D match, TRBD1 (5 bases). Germline V CDR1 and CDR2: MDHEN, SYDVKM. V lost 5 bases to trimming and J lost 2 bases, with 9 bases between them. The CDR3 contains 13 residues. The CDR3 spells CASSRRQNYGYTF. The CDR3 nucleotides are TGTGCCAGCAGTAGGAGACAGAACTATGGCTACACCTTC.

This clonotype was seen ten or more times. This sequence joins TRBV6-2 or TRBV6-3 and TRBJ2-3; D remains unclear. This CDR3 is built from 14 residues. Looked up from germline, CDR1 is MNHEY and CDR2 is SVGEGT. V lost 5 bases, J lost 4 bases, and 13 bases lay in between. The DNA for the CDR3 is TGTGCCAGCAGTGCCTTAAGCCCCCCAGATACGCAGTATTTT. Translation gives CASSALSPPDTQYF.

In the case of this clonotype: The likely explanation is a read error, given a far larger clone one base away. The chain couples TRBV2 to TRBJ2-7, with a possible D match to TRBD1 (6 bases). Germline V gene sequence: CDR1 SNHLY, CDR2 FYNNEI. Trimming removed 7 bases from V and 1 base from J, with 14 bases in between. The CDR3 is 14 residues long. The CDR3 nucleotides are TGTGCCAGCACCCCCCGGACAGTATCCTACGAGCAGTACTTC. Its translation is CASTPRTVSYEQYF. The complete variable domain, with remaining parts taken from reference TRBV2 and TRBJ2-7, reads EPEVTQTPSHQVTQMGQEVILRCVPISNHLYFYWYRQILGQKVEFLVSFYNNEISEKSEIFDDQFSVERPDGSNFTLKIRSTKLEDSAMYFCASTPRTVSYEQYFGPGTRLTVT.

This clonotype was detected ten times or more. The chain recombines TRBV2 with TRBJ2-1, with 11 bases aligning to TRBD2. Germline V gene data show CDR1 as SNHLY and CDR2 as FYNNEI. The CDR3 consists of 13 residues. Trimming at V came to 8 bases and at J to 11 bases, leaving 8 bases not matched to a gene. The CDR3 nucleotides read TGTGCCAGCGGGGAAATGACTAGCGGGAAGCAGTTCTTC. Its translation: CASGEMTSGKQFF. Supplemented by reference TRBV2 and TRBJ2-1, the full variable domain reads EPEVTQTPSHQVTQMGQEVILRCVPISNHLYFYWYRQILGQKVEFLVSFYNNEISEKSEIFDDQFSVERPDGSNFTLKIRSTKLEDSAMYFCASGEMTSGKQFFGPGTRLTVL.

The gene calls are TRBV7-9 and TRBJ2-1, with 11 bases identical to TRBD2. Germline values: CDR1 SEHNR, CDR2 FQNEAQ (reference sequence). V dropped 3 bases and J dropped 7; count of bases not matched to a gene: 5. The CDR3 loop spans 15 amino acids. The CDR3 spells CASSFSGRAGNEQFF. CDR3 coding DNA: TGTGCCAGCAGCTTTAGCGGGAGGGCTGGAAATGAGCAGTTCTTC.

The chain uses TRBV5-4 and TRBJ1-1; 9 nucleotides line up with TRBD1. The CDR3 is 16 amino acids. From germline, CDR1 is SGHNT and CDR2 YYREEE (reference sequence). The J segment lost 0 bases and the V segment lost 5 bases, leaving 8 bases of the junction unmatched. As DNA, the CDR3 is TGTGCCAGCAGTTATCCGGGACAGGGAATGAACACTGAAGCTTTCTTT. As protein: CASSYPGQGMNTEAFF.

The chain is built from TRBV7-3 and TRBJ2-1; 14 bases match TRBD2. This CDR3 region has 18 residues. Trimming removed 1 base from V and 6 bases from J; junction bases left unmatched: 8. CDR1 is SGHTA and CDR2 is FQGTGA in the germline V gene. CDR3 in amino acids: CASSLRGLAGVGANEQFF. The CDR3 DNA follows: TGTGCCAGCAGCTTAAGGGGACTAGCGGGAGTTGGCGCCAATGAGCAGTTCTTC.

This clonotype was detected ten times or more. The gene calls are TRBV12-3 or TRBV12-4 and TRBJ1-1; D remains ambiguous. This CDR3 has 13 amino acids. V was trimmed by 7 bases and J by 0 bases, leaving 9 bases between them. The CDR3 DNA reads TGTGCCAGCACCCGGACGGTGAACACTGAAGCTTTCTTT. This translates into CASTRTVNTEAFF.

At least ten counts were recorded for this clonotype. The chain employs TRBV20-1 and TRBJ2-7; D uncertain. CDR3 length equals 14 residues. The V end was cut by 0 bases, the J end by 2 bases, with 11 bases between. The germline CDR1 and CDR2 sequences are DFQATT and SNEGSKA (reference sequence). Written as DNA, the CDR3 is TGCAGTGCTAGAGATCTGGTGCAAGCCTACGAGCAGTACTTC. Translated: CSARDLVQAYEQYF.

This clonotype was recorded a few times. Possible read error: a much larger clone is one base away. V usage is TRBV28 and J usage is TRBJ2-1; the D gene is possibly TRBD1 (6 bases). Germline lookup yields CDR1 MDHEN and CDR2 SYDVKM. V was clipped by 5 bases and J by 5 bases, with 13 bases between them. The CDR3 runs to 14 residues. The CDR3 loop is CASSTGTRDNEQFF. Written as DNA, the CDR3 is TGTGCCAGCAGTACCGGGACAAGAGACAATGAGCAGTTCTTC.

Many counts were recorded for this clonotype. The rearrangement joins TRBV28 to TRBJ1-5; D is uncertain. The CDR3 extends over 16 amino acids. CDR1 is MDHEN, CDR2 SYDVKM, per germline. Between the trimmed V and J ends, which lost 3 bases and 6 bases, there was a span of 18 bases. CDR3 nucleotides: TGTGCCAGCAGTTTTGGGGTCCTCACGGGATCTCAGCCCCAGCATTTT. As protein: CASSFGVLTGSQPQHF.

This clonotype came up many times. The chain uses TRBV7-2 and TRBJ2-1; TRBD2 agrees at 7 bases. This CDR3 is built from 18 residues. V gave up 1 base and J gave up 0 bases; unmatched junction bases: 9. Germline V gene sequence: CDR1 SGHTA, CDR2 FQGNSA. CDR3 residues: CASSLGLAGAPSYNEQFF. CDR3 DNA: TGTGCCAGCAGCTTAGGGTTGGCGGGAGCACCCTCCTACAATGAGCAGTTCTTC.

This sequence joins TRBV4-1 and TRBJ2-1; D not certain. This CDR3 is 14 amino acids long. Trimming took off 0 bases at V and 5 bases at J, with 8 bases between the two ends. Germline loops: CDR1 MGHRA, CDR2 YSYEKL. CDR3 amino acids: CASSQEFANNEQFF. The CDR3 nucleotides read TGCGCCAGCAGCCAAGAGTTCGCAAACAATGAGCAGTTCTTC.

This clonotype was counted ten times or more. The genes are TRBV15 and TRBJ2-1, with D unclear. Germline V lookup: CDR1 LNHNV, CDR2 YYDKDF (reference sequence). The CDR3 extends over 14 amino acids. V gave up 0 bases and J gave up 7 bases, with 10 bases separating them. In DNA, the CDR3 is TGTGCCACCAGCAGAGATCCGGAGCGAAATGAGCAGTTCTTC. Translating gives CATSRDPERNEQFF. Using reference TRBV15 and TRBJ2-1 for the parts outside the CDR3, the full variable domain is DAMVIQNPRYQVTQFGKPVTLSCSQTLNHNVMYWYQQKSSQAPKLLFHYYDKDFNNEADTPDNFQSRRPNTSFCFLDIRSPGLGDTAMYLCATSRDPERNEQFFGPGTRLTVL.

This clonotype was recorded many times. This chain connects TRBV18 to TRBJ2-7, with no clear D. This CDR3 is 12 amino acids long. The V gene lost 5 bases and the J gene lost 7 bases, with 12 bases spanning the gap. In germline, CDR1 is KGHSH, CDR2 LQKENI. The DNA for the CDR3 is TGTGCCAGCTCAAGCCGACGTGAAGAGCAGTACTTC. It translates to CASSSRREEQYF.

This clonotype showed up many times. J is TRBJ1-4 and V is TRBV7-2; possibly TRBD1 for D (5 bases). Germline values: CDR1 SGHTA, CDR2 FQGNSA. This CDR3 is 15 amino acids long. Trimming cost V 0 bases and J 7 bases, with 12 bases left between them. CDR3 bases: TGTGCCAGCAGCTTAGCGGGCCAGGGATTTGAAAAACTGTTTTTT. This translates into CASSLAGQGFEKLFF.

There are many counts of this clonotype. The CDR3 DNA follows: TGTGCCAGCAGTGAAGCTCGACAGGGGACCTCCTACGAGCAGTACTTC. This codes for CASSEARQGTSYEQYF. The chain uses TRBV2 and TRBJ2-7, with 8 bases lining up with TRBD1. The CDR3 is made up of 16 amino acids. In germline, CDR1 is SNHLY, CDR2 FYNNEI. The V and J ends lost 0 bases and 0 bases, in that order; junction bases with no gene match: 4.

This clonotype turned up a few times. This may be a read error: a much more frequent sequence differs by one nucleotide. This chain connects TRBV7-2 to TRBJ2-1; TRBD2 matches at 11 bases. The CDR3 has 19 amino acids. J gave up 1 base and V 2 bases, and 10 bases lay outside the gene matches. In germline, CDR1 is SGHTA, CDR2 FQGNSA. CDR3 loop: CASSLLSSLAGASYNEQFF. CDR3 DNA: TGTGCCAGCAGCTTATTGTCCTCACTAGCGGGAGCTTCCTACAATGAGCAGTTCTTC.

This chain connects TRBV15 to TRBJ2-2; 8 positions match TRBD2. V shed 3 bases, J shed 4 bases, and the junction held 7 bases outside the gene matches. Germline CDR1 is LNHNV and CDR2 is YYDKDF (reference sequence). The CDR3 consists of 16 residues. DNA of the CDR3: TGTGCCACCAGCAGCAGCCTAGCGGGTTCCACCGGGGAGCTGTTTTTT. This encodes CATSSSLAGSTGELFF.

This clonotype appeared many times. V is TRBV6-2 or TRBV6-3 and J is TRBJ1-2; D ambiguous. CDR3 length: 13 amino acids. Germline assignment: CDR1 MNHEY and CDR2 SVGEGT. Trimming cost V 5 bases and J 4 bases, with 11 bases left between them. DNA for the CDR3: TGTGCCAGCAGTGAGTGGGGTCCCTATGGCTACACCTTC. The encoded protein is CASSEWGPYGYTF.

The gene calls are TRBV6-5 and TRBJ1-2; no clear D gene. Trimming shortened V by 4 bases and J by 8 bases, and 2 bases separated the two germline ends. This CDR3 is built from 9 residues. CDR1 is MNHEY and CDR2 is SVGAGI in the germline V gene. DNA of the CDR3: TGTGCCAGCAGTTCGGGCTACACCTTC. Protein product: CASSSGYTF.

J is TRBJ2-7 and V is TRBV7-2; D is ambiguous. Trimming stripped 6 bases from V and 4 bases from J, with 10 bases between. From germline, CDR1 is SGHTA and CDR2 FQGNSA. The CDR3 is 12 residues long. For the CDR3, the DNA is TGTGCCAGCAGTGAACCTTTTTACGAGCAGTACTTC. The encoded protein is CASSEPFYEQYF.

This clonotype was counted at least ten times. The chain is built from TRBV12-3 or TRBV12-4 and TRBJ2-7; 7 bases are shared with TRBD2. The CDR3 loop spans 14 amino acids. The V gene end was trimmed by 3 bases and the J gene end by 7 bases; junction bases not matched to a gene: 9. The CDR3 reads CASSFREGRGEQYF. Here the CDR3 DNA reads TGTGCCAGCAGTTTTAGGGAGGGCCGAGGAGAGCAGTACTTC.